A selection of T cell receptor beta chains follows, all from one sample in a study of T cell clones after liver transplantation. TCRdb keeps only in-frame clones here, not all; method: immunoSEQ multiplex PCR. The sample lists around 78,000 clones, over 65% seen once, with roughly 3% in the top ten. The source material was CD4+ T cells from blood, sampled at the 22-month timepoint. These receptors were taken from a human patient who received a liver transplant. The T cells may come from the graft donor. The CDR3 runs from the conserved cysteine through the conserved F or W. Fields, in order: clone size, D gene, J gene, V gene, CDR3 DNA, CDR3 protein. A D gene is named only where the DNA matches it firmly. Not all rows give a size; the values are once, few, many and, for expanded clones, a class.

>.|TRBD2|TRBJ2-7|TRBV10-1
TGCGCCAGCCCCCGGACTAGCGGGAGCAACGAGCAGTACTTC
CASPRTSGSNEQYF
>.|.|TRBJ2-5|TRBV7-9
TGTGCCAGCAGCCAATCCAGGACAGGAGGGTTAGAGACCCAGTACTTC
CASSQSRTGGLETQYF
>.|TRBD1|TRBJ2-7|TRBV5-1
TGCGCCAGCAGCTCCGACAGACAGGGGGTCTACGAGCAGTACTTC
CASSSDRQGVYEQYF
>.|TRBD2|TRBJ2-5|TRBV11-1
TGTGCCAGCAGCTTTAGCGGGGGGGAAGAGACCCAGTACTTC
CASSFSGGEETQYF
>.|TRBD2|TRBJ2-1|TRBV11-3
TGTGCCAGCAGCCCCCGTCTAGCGGCCTACAATGAGCAGTTCTTC
CASSPRLAAYNEQFF
>.|.|TRBJ2-7|TRBV9
TGTGCCAGCAGCGTTCGGGTTGATTCCTACGAGCAGTACTTC
CASSVRVDSYEQYF
>.|TRBD2|TRBJ2-7|TRBV4-2
TGTGCCAGCAGCCCACCCAGCGGGAGGGCCTACGAGCAGTACTTC
CASSPPSGRAYEQYF
>.|.|TRBJ2-4|TRBV9
TGTGCCAGCAGCGTAGGGGTCGATAACATTCAGTACTTC
CASSVGVDNIQYF
>.|.|TRBJ1-4|TRBV6-1
TGTGCCAGCAGTGAAAGTGGGTGGGGACATCTGTTTTTT
CASSESGWGHLFF
>.|TRBD1|TRBJ2-1|TRBV4-3
TGCGCCAGCAGCCGAGCCGGGACAGGGGGCGTTGAGCAGTTCTTC
CASSRAGTGGVEQFF
>.|.|TRBJ1-1|TRBV7-3
TGTGCCAGCAGCTTGGATAGGGCTACTGAAGCTTTCTTT
CASSLDRATEAFF
>.|.|TRBJ1-4|TRBV7-9
TGTGCCAGCAGTGGTGGGACTACCCGGGAAAAACTGTTTTTT
CASSGGTTREKLFF
>.|.|TRBJ1-1|TRBV11-2
TGTGCCAGCAGCTCTTGGGGGCAGGGAAGCACTGAAGCTTTCTTT
CASSSWGQGSTEAFF
>.|.|TRBJ1-2|TRBV6-6
TGTGCCAGCAGTCCGGGACCGGAGGGAAACTATGGCTACACCTTC
CASSPGPEGNYGYTF
>.|.|TRBJ1-1|TRBV7-2
TGTGCCAGCAGCTCCCGCAAGGGGCAGAATGAAGCTTTCTTT
CASSSRKGQNEAFF
>.|.|TRBJ2-7|TRBV15
TGTGCCACCAGCAGAGATGTAGGGATCGGCGAGCAGTACTTC
CATSRDVGIGEQYF
>.|.|TRBJ1-5|TRBV30
TGTGCCTGGAGTGTACAGGGATCCTATAGCAATCAGCCCCAGCATTTT
CAWSVQGSYSNQPQHF
>.|.|TRBJ2-1|TRBV7-6
TGTGCCAGCAGCTTAGTGGGGGGCCTGAATGAGCAGTTCTTC
CASSLVGGLNEQFF
>.|TRBD2|TRBJ2-7|TRBV18
TGTGCCAGCTCACCACGAGAGGGAGGGACCTACGAGCAGTACTTC
CASSPREGGTYEQYF
>.|.|TRBJ2-4|TRBV18
TGTGCCAGCTCAGCCGCCAGGGTGGGAGCCAAAAACATTCAGTACTTC
CASSAARVGAKNIQYF
>.|.|TRBJ2-5|TRBV18
TGTGCCAGCTCACCCTACCCTCAGGGGGGGAGAGAGACCCAGTACTTC
CASSPYPQGGRETQYF
>.|.|TRBJ2-5|TRBV20-1
TGCAGTGCCCCTAGGGCACAGACCCAGTACTTC
CSAPRAQTQYF
>.|.|TRBJ2-3|TRBV7-9
TGTGCCAGCAGCTTAGTTGTCAGCCCCACAGATACGCAGTATTTT
CASSLVVSPTDTQYF
>.|.|TRBJ2-5|TRBV10-3
TGTGCCACATCACAGGGTGAAGAGACCCAGTACTTC
CATSQGEETQYF
>once|TRBD2|TRBJ2-2|TRBV7-3
TGTGCCAGCCGGCGGGCGGGAGAGGTCGGGGAGCTGTTTTTT
CASRRAGEVGELFF
>.|.|TRBJ1-1|TRBV30
TGTGCCTCGAAAAGGACAGAGAGAATGAACACTGAAGCTTTCTTT
CASKRTERMNTEAFF
>.|.|TRBJ2-7|TRBV7-8
TGTGCCAGCAGCTTTCAGAAGGGGCGACCCAGCTCCTACGAGCAGTACTTC
CASSFQKGRPSSYEQYF
>once|.|TRBJ2-3|TRBV9
TGTGCCAGCAGCCCGGACGGTACAGATACGCAGTATTTT
CASSPDGTDTQYF
>once|.|TRBJ2-1|TRBV28
TGTGCCAGTAGACTTGTTTTAAACGTCAATGAGCAGTTCTTC
CASRLVLNVNEQFF
>.|TRBD1|TRBJ2-1|TRBV5-6
TGTGCCAGCAGCTTGAAGGGGACAGGGCGCAATGAGCAGTTCTTC
CASSLKGTGRNEQFF
>.|.|TRBJ2-1|TRBV13
TGTGCCAGCAGCTCTATCATAGGGGCCTACAATGAGCAGTTCTTC
CASSSIIGAYNEQFF
>.|.|TRBJ2-7|TRBV4-1
TGCGCCAGCAGCCAAGTGGAGACGGGGGCTTCCCACGAGCAGTACTTC
CASSQVETGASHEQYF
>.|.|TRBJ2-1|TRBV7-2
TGTGCCAGCAGGGTCGCCCAGTCCGCGAATGAGCAGTTCTTC
CASRVAQSANEQFF
>.|TRBD1|TRBJ1-1|TRBV14
TGTGCCAGCAGCCGACATCTGGGGGGACAGTCCGCTCTTGAAGCTTTCTTT
CASSRHLGGQSALEAFF
>.|.|TRBJ2-3|TRBV18
TGTGCCAGCTCACCCGACCGGGCAGATACGCAGTATTTT
CASSPDRADTQYF
>.|.|TRBJ2-2|TRBV5-5
TGTGCCAGCAGCTTAAGTCCCCGAACCACCGGGGAGCTGTTTTTT
CASSLSPRTTGELFF
>once|TRBD2|TRBJ2-3|TRBV2
TGTGCCAGCACTCGGGGGGGCCGCACAGATACGCAGTATTTT
CASTRGGRTDTQYF
>.|TRBD1|TRBJ1-3|TRBV11-1
TGTGCCAGCAGCCCAAAGGACAGGATCAAGGGAAACACCATATATTTT
CASSPKDRIKGNTIYF
>.|.|TRBJ2-3|TRBV5-5
TGTGCCAGCAGCCCGCTACCTAGACGTAGCACAGATACGCAGTATTTT
CASSPLPRRSTDTQYF
>few|TRBD1|TRBJ1-3|TRBV5-3
TGTGCCAGAAGCCCTCGGGACAGGGAAACTGGAAACACCATATATTTT
CARSPRDRETGNTIYF
>.|.|TRBJ2-1|TRBV7-3
TGTGCCAGCAGCTTAACGACCAGGGCCGGGCAGTTCTTC
CASSLTTRAGQFF
>.|.|TRBJ2-1|TRBV5-1
TGCGCCAGCAGCTTGGGACAGCCAGTAGACAATGAGCAGTTCTTC
CASSLGQPVDNEQFF
>.|.|TRBJ2-3|TRBV4-3
TGCGCCAGCAGCCAAGGAATCGTGGCGACCCGGGCAGATACGCAGTATTTT
CASSQGIVATRADTQYF
>.|.|TRBJ1-1|TRBV28
TGTGCCAGCAGTGTCTCAGTAAACATGAACACTGAAGCTTTCTTT
CASSVSVNMNTEAFF
>.|.|TRBJ1-2|TRBV5-6
TGTGCCAGCAGTCCCGGGGGTAGCCGTAACTATGGCTACACCTTC
CASSPGGSRNYGYTF
>.|.|TRBJ1-5|TRBV6-5
TGTGCCAGCAGTTACTCTGCGGGCGGGAAGCCCCAGCATTTT
CASSYSAGGKPQHF
>.|TRBD2|TRBJ2-5|TRBV5-4
TGTGCCAGCAGCCCCCCGGGCGGGAGGTACCAAGAGACCCAGTACTTC
CASSPPGGRYQETQYF
>.|TRBD2|TRBJ2-4|TRBV5-1
TGCGCCAGCGCCCCCGGGACTAGCGGGAACATTCAGTACTTC
CASAPGTSGNIQYF
>.|.|TRBJ2-2|TRBV15
TGTGCCACCAGCAGTGATGGGGTGGGTTTCCGGGAGCTGTTTTTT
CATSSDGVGFRELFF
>once|.|TRBJ2-6|TRBV11-2
TGTGCCAGCAGCCCTATCGCTGGGGCCAACGTCCTGACTTTC
CASSPIAGANVLTF
>.|TRBD1|TRBJ1-5|TRBV2
TGTGCCAGAGGACAGGGTAGCAATCAGCCCCAGCATTTT
CARGQGSNQPQHF
>.|.|TRBJ2-1|TRBV29-1
TGCAGCGTTTCGCAGGGTCCGGGGAAGGGGGAGCAGTTCTTC
CSVSQGPGKGEQFF
>.|TRBD2|TRBJ2-7|TRBV13
TGTGCCAGCAGCTCATTCGGGACTAGCGGGAGGGCCGTCACCTACGAGCAGTACTTC
CASSSFGTSGRAVTYEQYF
>.|TRBD1|TRBJ1-6|TRBV25-1
TGTGCCAGCAGACAGGGGGAGATCTATAATTCACCCCTCCACTTT
CASRQGEIYNSPLHF
>once|.|TRBJ1-5|TRBV19
TGTGCCAGCAGAGGGGCGGCCCAAGTGCATCAGCCCCAGCATTTT
CASRGAAQVHQPQHF
>.|TRBD1|TRBJ2-3|TRBV18
TGTGCCAGCTCCATTGCGCGCAACACAGGGGCCAATACGCAGTATTTT
CASSIARNTGANTQYF
>.|.|TRBJ1-1|TRBV9
TGTGCCAGCAGCGTAGTCCCCCTCGCTGAAGCTTTCTTT
CASSVVPLAEAFF
>.|TRBD1|TRBJ1-1|TRBV4-3
TGCGCCAGCAGCCGGGGACAGCTCACTGAAGCTTTCTTT
CASSRGQLTEAFF
>.|.|TRBJ2-5|TRBV11-2
TGTGCCAGCAGCTTAGGGTACGCAGCAGGGACTGAGACCCAGTACTTC
CASSLGYAAGTETQYF